The 23 T cell receptor beta chains in this list originate from one sample, sequenced in a study of T cell clusters in autoimmune cytopenias. One tube held mixed TRB-A and TRB-B primer pools for touch-down PCR. Reanalyzing the multiplex PCR reads, TCRdb keeps one entry per CDR3 protein, without DNA. Reported are fewer than 7,000 distinct CDR3 sequences; the ten largest clones contain about 15%. TRB was amplified from 250 ng of peripheral blood genomic DNA per sample. The same specimen was also included in a second study, on T cell repertoires in aging, cancer and after chemotherapy.

Sequenced sample: peripheral blood. These receptors were obtained from a human donor in good health.

Measured by frequency, this clonotype is medium-sized (0.01 to 0.1%). The chain is built from TRBV19 and TRBJ2-3; the D call from TCRdb, TRBD2, cannot be confirmed without DNA. Looked up from germline, CDR1 is LNHDA and CDR2 is SQIVND (reference sequence). There are 17 residues in the CDR3. CDR3 loop: CASSMSGTSGYTDTQYF.

Considering frequency, this clonotype is medium-sized. The rearrangement uses TRBV30 and TRBJ2-7; TCRdb calls TRBD1, which cannot be checked without DNA. Germline V gene lookup returns CDR1 GTSNPN and CDR2 SVGIG (reference sequence). The CDR3 extends over 13 amino acids. CDR3 amino acids: CAWSTGQAVEQYF.

The rearrangement joins TRBV19 to TRBJ1-1; TCRdb proposes TRBD1, but this gene call is untestable without DNA. Germline V gives CDR1 LNHDA, CDR2 SQIVND (reference sequence). The CDR3 loop spans 15 amino acids. The CDR3 region is CASSPLGRTGGEAFF.

The gene calls are TRBV6-1 and TRBJ1-1. The germline CDR1 and CDR2 sequences are MNHNS and SASEGT. The CDR3 sequence is 13 residues long. CDR3 loop: CASSEELSLSEFF.

The chain employs TRBV11-2 and TRBJ2-1; TCRdb's assignment of TRBD2 cannot be checked, as there is no DNA. Germline loops: CDR1 SGHAT, CDR2 FQNNGV. The CDR3 runs 15 residues. This chain's CDR3 is CASSQGLAGGNEQFF.

The chain combines TRBV5-6 with TRBJ2-5; TCRdb designates TRBD1, a call that cannot be tested without DNA. The CDR3 loop spans 15 amino acids. Germline-derived CDR1 and CDR2 are SGHDT and YYEEEE. The CDR3 loop is CASSLGTGGRETQYF.

The gene calls are TRBV18 and TRBJ2-7; the D call of TRBD2 rests on TCRdb alone, since no DNA is present to check it. The CDR3 is 15 amino acids. CDR1 is KGHSH, CDR2 LQKENI, per germline. This CDR3 is CASSPRLESSYEQYF.

The rearrangement links TRBV7-2 to TRBJ2-4; lacking DNA, the TRBD2 call made by TCRdb goes unchecked. Germline V gene lookup returns CDR1 SGHTA and CDR2 FQGNSA. CDR3 length: 17 residues. CDR3 region: CASSSMGLALAKNIQYF.

The chain combines TRBV4-3 with TRBJ2-3; with no DNA, the TCRdb D assignment of TRBD1 cannot be verified. Germline CDR1 reads LGHNA; CDR2 reads YSLEER. The CDR3 covers 15 residues. CDR3 sequence: CASSQLGGRTDTQYF.

Its frequency marks this clonotype as medium-sized. The rearrangement uses TRBV19 and TRBJ2-1; no DNA is available, so the TRBD1 call from TCRdb remains unchecked. Germline CDR1 reads LNHDA; CDR2 reads SQIVND (reference sequence). This CDR3 is 14 amino acids long. The chain's CDR3 is CASSITGSYNEQFF. The full variable domain, in which reference TRBV19 and TRBJ2-1 provide the parts outside the CDR3, is DGGITQSPKYLFRKEGQNVTLSCEQNLNHDAMYWYRQDPGQGLRLIYYSQIVNDFQKGDIAEGYSVSREKKESFPLTVTSAQKNPTAFYLCASSITGSYNEQFFGPGTRLTVL.

The J gene is TRBJ1-2, the V gene TRBV5-6. The CDR3 is 12 residues long. Germline V CDR1 and CDR2: SGHDT, YYEEEE. Here the CDR3 reads CASSSDSYGYTF. Full variable domain (missing parts from reference TRBV5-6 and TRBJ1-2): DAGVTQSPTHLIKTRGQQVTLRCSPKSGHDTVSWYQQALGQGPQFIFQYYEEEERQRGNFPDRFSGHQFPNYSSELNVNALLLGDSALYLCASSSDSYGYTFGSGTRLTVV.

The chain uses TRBV6-4 and TRBJ2-1; TCRdb's D call of TRBD2 is untestable without DNA. CDR1 is MRHNA, CDR2 SNTAGT, per germline. The CDR3 is 15 amino acids. CDR3: CASSDRAGGHNEQFF.

This chain connects TRBV5-1 to TRBJ2-1; the D gene TCRdb calls, TRBD1, cannot be checked with no DNA. This CDR3 is built from 16 residues. From germline, CDR1 is SGHRS and CDR2 YFSETQ. The CDR3 sequence: CASSLFRDGSYNEQFF.

By frequency, this clonotype is medium-sized (0.01 to 0.1%). This CDR3 reads CASSSGLAGEETQYF. The chain links TRBV12-3 or TRBV12-4 to TRBJ2-5; the D call of TRBD2 rests on TCRdb alone, since no DNA is present to check it. The CDR3 covers 15 residues.

V usage is TRBV12-3 or TRBV12-4 and J usage is TRBJ2-2. This CDR3 comprises 13 residues. CDR3 in amino acids: CASSLLLSGELFF.

The rearrangement uses TRBV6-5 and TRBJ1-1; TCRdb selects TRBD1, and the lack of DNA leaves this call unchecked. CDR1 and CDR2 (germline): MNHEY, SVGAGI. This CDR3 spans 16 amino acids. Here the CDR3 reads CASSLDQGEWDTEAFF.

Its frequency marks this clonotype as medium-sized (0.01 to 0.1%). The V call is TRBV19, the J call TRBJ2-5; TCRdb lists TRBD1, though no DNA is available to test this call. The CDR3 is 12 amino acids. Germline CDR1 reads LNHDA; CDR2 reads SQIVND (reference sequence). This CDR3 is CASSIGDRSLYF.

In terms of frequency, this clonotype is medium-sized (0.01 to 0.1%). The V and J genes are TRBV5-6 and TRBJ2-2; the D call from TCRdb, TRBD1, cannot be confirmed without DNA. The CDR3 is 15 amino acids. Looked up from germline, CDR1 is SGHDT and CDR2 is YYEEEE. CDR3 sequence: CASSHRGPPAGELFF.

V usage is TRBV18 and J usage is TRBJ1-2; TCRdb gives TRBD1 as the D gene, but with no DNA this cannot be confirmed. Germline V gene data show CDR1 as KGHSH and CDR2 as LQKENI. The CDR3 length is 15 residues. The CDR3 sequence: CASSPVGAPNYGYTF.

This chain joins TRBV6-5 and TRBJ1-6. This CDR3 contains 15 residues. From germline, CDR1 is MNHEY and CDR2 SVGAGI. CDR3 in amino acids: CASSFTEREGSPLHF.

The chain employs TRBV24-1 and TRBJ1-4; there is no DNA to check the TCRdb D call of TRBD1. Germline assignment: CDR1 KGHDR and CDR2 SFDVKD. This CDR3 has 14 amino acids. Here the CDR3 reads CATSPGQENEKLFF.

The chain recombines TRBV27 with TRBJ2-7; TCRdb's D gene call, TRBD1, goes unchecked for lack of DNA. The CDR3 is 16 amino acids. CDR1 and CDR2 from the germline V gene are MNHEY and SMNVEV (reference sequence). This chain's CDR3 is CASSLYPPGQAGKQYF.

J is TRBJ2-5 and V is TRBV29-1; TCRdb lists TRBD1, though no DNA is available to test this call. Germline CDR1 and CDR2: SQVTM and ANQGSEA. The length of the CDR3 is 12 residues. The CDR3 sequence: CSVTGGKETQYF.